Detailed here is one T cell receptor (beta chain). Its antigen is unknown. The data were taken from a study of T cell responses to AZD1222 COVID-19 vaccine. Overall study context: Recipients boosted at about 4 weeks or about 12 weeks are pooled.

Study-level points and caveats: Two doses of AZD1222 preceded a rise in Spike-specific TCR breadth and depth. Mostly white British, mostly female donors; authors suggested clonal diversity may be underestimated. Baseline serostatus was positive in only a handful of AZD1222 recipients.

The CDR3 runs to 13 residues. Germline V gene sequence: CDR1 LNHDA, CDR2 SQIVND (reference sequence). V was pared by 6 bases and J by 3 bases, with 5 bases of the junction left unmatched. Data came from immunoSEQ multiplex PCR; TCRdb stores just in-frame clones and leaves some out. Of around 80,000 clones listed, roughly 90% are singletons. The V call is TRBV19, the J call TRBJ2-7; 7 positions agree with TRBD2. This sample comprised peripheral blood, obtained on day 0 of AZD1222 vaccination. This sequence originates from an adult in good health. This CDR3 is CASSFREGYEQYF. CDR3 bases: TGTGCCAGTAGCTTCAGGGAGGGCTACGAGCAGTACTTC.